Following are 14 T cell receptor beta chains from one sample sequenced in a study of blood T cell repertoires in COVID-19. Libraries were prepared by immunoSEQ multiplex PCR; TCRdb keeps only in-frame clonotypes and omits some of them. The table records approximately 300,000 clones, around nine tenths of them present only once. Sequenced input: PBMCs or T cells enriched from blood (not recorded which). These receptors came from a man in his sixties who had recovered from COVID-19.

This CDR3 is CASSNPQDSYNEQFF. The CDR3 nucleotides are TGTGCCAGCTCAAACCCACAAGACTCCTACAATGAGCAGTTCTTC. The genes are TRBV18 and TRBJ2-1; D not resolved. CDR1 and CDR2 (germline): KGHSH, LQKENI. The CDR3 sequence is 15 residues long. The ends were cut back, 5 bases at V and 0 bases at J, with 11 bases in the middle.

The V call is TRBV29-1, the J call TRBJ1-2; 8 positions agree with TRBD1. The V gene end was trimmed by 6 bases and the J gene end by 4 bases; junction bases not matched to a gene: 7. CDR1 and CDR2 (germline): SQVTM, ANQGSEA. There are 13 residues in the CDR3. The CDR3 bases are TGCAGCGTCCGGACAGGGTGGGGCTATGGCTACACCTTC. This gives the protein CSVRTGWGYGYTF.

This chain links TRBV27 with TRBJ2-3; a weak D match, TRBD1 (5 bases). The CDR3 length is 12 residues. V was shortened by 6 bases and J by 1 base, with 5 bases between the two germline ends. The germline gives CDR1 MNHEY, CDR2 SMNVEV (reference sequence). The CDR3: CASRGGTDTQYF. CDR3 in DNA: TGTGCCAGCAGAGGGGGCACAGATACGCAGTATTTT.

The gene calls are TRBV5-1 and TRBJ2-1; D gene unclear. The germline CDR1 and CDR2 sequences are SGHRS and YFSETQ. Trimming cost V 4 bases and J 2 bases, with 16 bases left between them. CDR3 length: 16 amino acids. The CDR3 DNA sequence: TGCGCCAGCAGCCCTACTACGCCCTTAACCTACAATGAGCAGTTCTTC. Amino acids: CASSPTTPLTYNEQFF. Full variable domain (missing parts from reference TRBV5-1 and TRBJ2-1): KAGVTQTPRYLIKTRGQQVTLSCSPISGHRSVSWYQQTPGQGLQFLFEYFSETQRNKGNFPGRFSGRQFSNSRSEMNVSTLELGDSALYLCASSPTTPLTYNEQFFGPGTRLTVL.

This chain uses TRBV13 with TRBJ1-5, with D unclear. Trimming removed 2 bases at V and 0 bases at J, with 14 bases between. Germline V CDR1 and CDR2: PRHDT, FYEKMQ (reference sequence). This CDR3 has 17 residues. DNA for the CDR3: TGTGCCAGCAGCTTAAGGCGAGGGAGCTATAGCAATCAGCCCCAGCATTTT. This codes for CASSLRRGSYSNQPQHF.

V and J are TRBV28 and TRBJ2-7; 7 bases align to TRBD1. J was trimmed by 10 bases and V by 5 bases; bases with no gene match: 11. Germline loops: CDR1 MDHEN, CDR2 SYDVKM. The CDR3 extends over 13 amino acids. The CDR3 nucleotides are TGTGCCAGCAGTCCTGGGACAGCCCTCGACCAGTACTTC. As protein: CASSPGTALDQYF.

The chain joins TRBV19 to TRBJ2-1; a weak D match, TRBD2 (6 bases). The V end was cut by 2 bases, the J end by 6 bases, with 11 bases between. This CDR3 has 14 amino acids. The germline V gene encodes CDR1 LNHDA and CDR2 SQIVND (reference sequence). The CDR3 sequence is CASSIMSGVNEQFF. Written as DNA, the CDR3 is TGTGCCAGTAGTATAATGTCGGGAGTCAATGAGCAGTTCTTC.

The chain has TRBV6-5 and TRBJ2-7; possibly TRBD1 for D (6 bases). CDR1 and CDR2 (germline): MNHEY, SVGAGI. The CDR3 has 13 amino acids. The V and J ends lost 0 bases and 11 bases respectively, with 14 bases between them. This CDR3 reads CASSYSNRAVEYF. CDR3 DNA: TGTGCCAGCAGTTACTCTAACAGGGCAGTGGAGTACTTC.

The chain combines TRBV5-1 with TRBJ2-3; 10 nucleotides align to TRBD1. The CDR3 extends over 15 amino acids. From germline, CDR1 is SGHRS and CDR2 YFSETQ. The J segment lost 3 bases and the V segment lost 4 bases, leaving 5 bases of the junction unmatched. For the CDR3, the DNA is TGCGCCAGCAGCGAGGGACAGGGGACGACAGATACGCAGTATTTT. This sequence encodes CASSEGQGTTDTQYF.

This chain connects TRBV19 to TRBJ2-7; TRBD1 matches at 9 bases. V lost 5 bases and J lost 3; bases outside the gene matches: 8. Germline V CDR1 and CDR2: LNHDA, SQIVND (reference sequence). CDR3 length equals 15 residues. The DNA of the CDR3 is TGTGCCAGTAGTTTCACCGGGACAGGGTTCTACGAGCAGTACTTC. It is translated as CASSFTGTGFYEQYF.

This clone was seen a single time. The DNA of the CDR3 is TGTGCCAGCATAACTAGCGGGAGTTCCCAAGAGACCCAGTACTTC. It translates to CASITSGSSQETQYF. This sequence joins TRBV6-4 and TRBJ2-5, with TRBD2 matching over 11 bases. After removal of 7 bases from V and 1 base from J, the junction contained 5 bases not matched to a gene. Germline assignment: CDR1 MRHNA and CDR2 SNTAGT. CDR3 length equals 15 residues.

About this clone itself: The junction departs from the called germline gene at one end, perhaps through a read error. This sequence joins TRBV7-7 and TRBJ2-1; TRBD2 is a possible D gene (5 bases). CDR3 length: 15 amino acids. Germline V CDR1 and CDR2: SSHAT, FNYEAQ (reference sequence). CDR3 sequence reads: CASSLGLASYNEQFF. CDR3 coding DNA: TGTGCTAGCAGCTTAGGTCTAGCCTCCTACAATGAGCAGTTCTTC.

This clone was seen a single time. The junction departs from the called germline gene at one end, perhaps through a read error. The CDR3 loop is CASSSGLAGPTDAQYF. Here the CDR3 DNA reads TGTGCCAGCAGCTCGGGACTAGCGGGCCCCACAGATGCGCAGTATTTT. The chain couples TRBV5-8 to TRBJ2-3, with 12 positions matching TRBD2. CDR3 length: 16 residues. The V gene's germline CDR1 is SGHTS and CDR2 YDEGEE.

The rearrangement links TRBV14 to TRBJ2-1; D call uncertain. Germline V gene sequence: CDR1 SGHDN, CDR2 FVKESK. Trimming stripped 1 base from V and 0 bases from J, with 7 bases between. The CDR3 is 15 amino acids. The CDR3 nucleotides are TGTGCCAGCAGCCAAGCAGCGAGCTCCTACAATGAGCAGTTCTTC. Its protein is CASSQAASSYNEQFF.